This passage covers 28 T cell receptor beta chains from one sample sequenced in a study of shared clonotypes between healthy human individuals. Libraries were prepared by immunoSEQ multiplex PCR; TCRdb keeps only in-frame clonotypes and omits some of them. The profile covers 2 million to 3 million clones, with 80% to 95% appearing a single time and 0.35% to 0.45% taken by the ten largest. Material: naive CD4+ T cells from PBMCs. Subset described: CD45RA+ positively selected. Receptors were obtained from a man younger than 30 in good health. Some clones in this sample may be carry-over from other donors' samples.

The CDR3 region is CASSSWTGHTEAFF. DNA of the CDR3: TGTGCCAGCAGCTCCTGGACGGGACACACTGAAGCTTTCTTT. The chain links TRBV5-6 to TRBJ1-1; perhaps TRBD1 as D (5 bases). The germline CDR1 and CDR2 sequences are SGHDT and YYEEEE. The ends were cut back, 3 bases at V and 3 bases at J, with 12 bases in the middle. This CDR3 is built from 14 residues. The variable domain in full, with the rest retrieved from reference TRBV5-6 and TRBJ1-1, is DAGVTQSPTHLIKTRGQQVTLRCSPKSGHDTVSWYQQALGQGPQFIFQYYEEEERQRGNFPDRFSGHQFPNYSSELNVNALLLGDSALYLCASSSWTGHTEAFFGQGTRLTVV.

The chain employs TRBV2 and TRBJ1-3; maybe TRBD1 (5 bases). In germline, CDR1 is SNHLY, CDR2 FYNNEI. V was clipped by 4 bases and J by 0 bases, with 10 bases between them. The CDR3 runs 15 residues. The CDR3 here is CASSADSFSGNTIYF. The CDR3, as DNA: TGTGCCAGCAGTGCCGACAGCTTCTCTGGAAACACCATATATTTT.

The CDR3 sequence: CASSMGLAGTLAKNIQYF. DNA for the CDR3: TGTGCCAGTAGTATGGGGCTAGCGGGTACATTAGCCAAAAACATTCAGTACTTC. The chain joins TRBV19 to TRBJ2-4, with 8 nucleotides matching TRBD2. Unmatched junction bases numbered 10, after V lost 3 bases and J lost 0 bases. The CDR3 has 18 residues. Germline assignment: CDR1 LNHDA and CDR2 SQIVND (reference sequence).

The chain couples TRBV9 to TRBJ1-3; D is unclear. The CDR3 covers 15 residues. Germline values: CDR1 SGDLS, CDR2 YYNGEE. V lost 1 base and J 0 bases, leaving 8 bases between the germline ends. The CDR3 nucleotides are TGTGCCAGCAGCGTACGAGGGAGCTCTGGAAACACCATATATTTT. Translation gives CASSVRGSSGNTIYF.

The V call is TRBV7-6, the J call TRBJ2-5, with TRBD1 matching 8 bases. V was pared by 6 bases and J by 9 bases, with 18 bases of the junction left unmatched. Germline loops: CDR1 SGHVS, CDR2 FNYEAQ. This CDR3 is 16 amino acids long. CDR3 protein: CASRRGTGGPNEAQYF. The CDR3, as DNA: TGTGCCAGCAGGCGAGGGACAGGCGGGCCTAATGAAGCCCAGTACTTC.

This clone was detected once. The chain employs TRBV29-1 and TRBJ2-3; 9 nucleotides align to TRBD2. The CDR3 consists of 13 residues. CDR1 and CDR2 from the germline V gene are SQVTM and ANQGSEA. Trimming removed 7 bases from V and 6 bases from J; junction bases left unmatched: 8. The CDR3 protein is CSGGGRAVDTQYF. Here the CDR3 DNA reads TGCAGCGGCGGCGGGAGGGCCGTCGATACGCAGTATTTT.

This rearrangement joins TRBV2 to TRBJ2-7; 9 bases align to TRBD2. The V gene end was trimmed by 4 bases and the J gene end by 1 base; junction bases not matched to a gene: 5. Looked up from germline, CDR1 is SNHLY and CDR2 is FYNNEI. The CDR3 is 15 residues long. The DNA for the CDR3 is TGTGCCAGCAGTGGGGTAGCGGGGGTGTCCTACGAGCAGTACTTC. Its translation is CASSGVAGVSYEQYF.

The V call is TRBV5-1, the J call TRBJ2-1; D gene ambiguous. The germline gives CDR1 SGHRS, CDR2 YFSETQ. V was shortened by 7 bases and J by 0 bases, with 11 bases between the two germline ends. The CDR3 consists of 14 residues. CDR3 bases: TGCGCCAGCTCCGGTCTCCCCTCCTACAATGAGCAGTTCTTC. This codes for CASSGLPSYNEQFF.

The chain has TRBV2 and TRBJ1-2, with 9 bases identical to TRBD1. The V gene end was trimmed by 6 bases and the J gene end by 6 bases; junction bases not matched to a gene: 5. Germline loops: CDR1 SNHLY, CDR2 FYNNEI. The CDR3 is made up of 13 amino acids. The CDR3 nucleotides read TGTGCCAGCAGGGCGGGACAGGGAAATGGCTACACCTTC. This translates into CASRAGQGNGYTF.

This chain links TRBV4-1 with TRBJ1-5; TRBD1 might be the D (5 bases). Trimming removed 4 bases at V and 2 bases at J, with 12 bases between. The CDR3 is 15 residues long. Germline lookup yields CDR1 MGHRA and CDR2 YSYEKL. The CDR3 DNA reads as TGCGCCAGCAGCCGGGGACGACCGGGCAATCAGCCCCAGCATTTT. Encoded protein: CASSRGRPGNQPQHF.

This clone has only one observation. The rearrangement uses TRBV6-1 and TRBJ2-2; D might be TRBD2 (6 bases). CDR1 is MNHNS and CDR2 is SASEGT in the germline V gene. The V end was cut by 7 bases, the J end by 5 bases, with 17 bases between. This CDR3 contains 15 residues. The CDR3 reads CASNPPGLSTGELFF. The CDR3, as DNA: TGTGCCAGCAATCCGCCGGGACTCTCAACCGGGGAGCTGTTTTTT.

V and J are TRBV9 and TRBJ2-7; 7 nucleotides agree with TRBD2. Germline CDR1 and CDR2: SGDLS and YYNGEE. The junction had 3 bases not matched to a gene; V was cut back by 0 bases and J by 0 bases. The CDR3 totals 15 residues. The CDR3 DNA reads TGTGCCAGCAGCGTAGATCTAGCGGACTCCTACGAGCAGTACTTC. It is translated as CASSVDLADSYEQYF.

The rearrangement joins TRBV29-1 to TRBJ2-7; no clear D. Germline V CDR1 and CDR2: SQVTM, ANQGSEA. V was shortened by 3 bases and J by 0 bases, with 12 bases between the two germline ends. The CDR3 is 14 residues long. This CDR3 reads CSVEQFTDSYEQYF. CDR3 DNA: TGCAGCGTTGAGCAGTTTACAGACTCCTACGAGCAGTACTTC.

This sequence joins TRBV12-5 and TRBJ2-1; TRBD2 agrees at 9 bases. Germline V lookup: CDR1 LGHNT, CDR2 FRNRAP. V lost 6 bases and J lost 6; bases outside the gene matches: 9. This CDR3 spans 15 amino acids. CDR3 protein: CASGRPSGNRNEQFF. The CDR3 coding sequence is TGTGCTAGTGGCCGTCCTAGCGGGAATCGCAATGAGCAGTTCTTC.

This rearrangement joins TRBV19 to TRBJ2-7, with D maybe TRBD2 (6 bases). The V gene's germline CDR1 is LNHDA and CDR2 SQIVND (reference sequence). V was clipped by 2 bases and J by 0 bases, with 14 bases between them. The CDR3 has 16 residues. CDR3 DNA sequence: TGTGCCAGTAGTATATCTGCTAGCGCCCGCTCCTACGAGCAGTACTTC. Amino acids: CASSISASARSYEQYF.

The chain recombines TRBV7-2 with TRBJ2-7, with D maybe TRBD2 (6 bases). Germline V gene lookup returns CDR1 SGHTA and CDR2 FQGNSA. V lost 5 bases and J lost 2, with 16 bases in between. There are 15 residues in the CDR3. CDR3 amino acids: CASSPSSGSPYEQYF. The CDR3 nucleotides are TGTGCCAGCAGCCCTAGCTCCGGGAGCCCCTACGAGCAGTACTTC.

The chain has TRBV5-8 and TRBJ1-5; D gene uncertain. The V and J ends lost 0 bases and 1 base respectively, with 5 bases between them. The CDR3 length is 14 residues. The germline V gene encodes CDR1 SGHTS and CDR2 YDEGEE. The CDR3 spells CASSLGRSNQPQHF. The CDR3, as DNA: TGTGCCAGCAGCTTGGGGCGAAGCAATCAGCCCCAGCATTTT.

CDR3 nucleotides: TGTGCCAGTAGTATAGTGCAGGGACGGAGCCTCTACGAGCAGTACTTC. This gives the protein CASSIVQGRSLYEQYF. The chain joins TRBV19 to TRBJ2-7; D could derive from TRBD1 or TRBD2 (5 bases each). Germline assignment: CDR1 LNHDA and CDR2 SQIVND (reference sequence). Trimming took off 1 base at V and 3 bases at J, with 16 bases between the two ends. The CDR3 sequence is 16 residues long. Supplemented by reference TRBV19 and TRBJ2-7, the full variable domain reads DGGITQSPKYLFRKEGQNVTLSCEQNLNHDAMYWYRQDPGQGLRLIYYSQIVNDFQKGDIAEGYSVSREKKESFPLTVTSAQKNPTAFYLCASSIVQGRSLYEQYFGPGTRLTVT.

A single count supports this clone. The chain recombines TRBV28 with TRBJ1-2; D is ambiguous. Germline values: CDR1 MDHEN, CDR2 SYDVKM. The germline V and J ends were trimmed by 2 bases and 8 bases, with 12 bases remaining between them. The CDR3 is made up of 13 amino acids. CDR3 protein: CASSLIGDYGYTF. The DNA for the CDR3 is TGTGCCAGCAGTTTAATTGGGGATTACGGCTACACCTTC.

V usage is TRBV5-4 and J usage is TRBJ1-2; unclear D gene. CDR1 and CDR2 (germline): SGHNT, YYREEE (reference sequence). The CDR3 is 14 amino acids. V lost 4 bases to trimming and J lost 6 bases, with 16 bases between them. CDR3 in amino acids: CASSTPTETNGYTF. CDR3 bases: TGTGCCAGCAGCACCCCAACCGAGACGAATGGCTACACCTTC.

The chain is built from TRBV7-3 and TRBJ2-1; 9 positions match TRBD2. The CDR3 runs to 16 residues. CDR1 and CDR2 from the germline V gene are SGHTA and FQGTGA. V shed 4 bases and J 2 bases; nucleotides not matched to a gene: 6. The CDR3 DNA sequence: TGTGCCAGCAGCTCCGTAGCGGGAGCTCCCTACAATGAGCAGTTCTTC. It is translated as CASSSVAGAPYNEQFF.

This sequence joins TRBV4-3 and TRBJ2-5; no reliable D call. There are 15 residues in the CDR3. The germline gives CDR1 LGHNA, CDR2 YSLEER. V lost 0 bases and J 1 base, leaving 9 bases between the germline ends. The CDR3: CASSQDFRAQETQYF. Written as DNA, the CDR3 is TGCGCCAGCAGCCAAGACTTCCGGGCCCAAGAGACCCAGTACTTC.

CDR3 protein: CASSLGLGVDGTQYF. CDR3 coding DNA: TGCGCCAGCAGCCTAGGACTAGGCGTAGATGGTACGCAGTATTTT. This chain uses TRBV5-1 with TRBJ2-3; TRBD2 aligns across 7 bases. The CDR3 is made up of 15 amino acids. Germline CDR1 is SGHRS and CDR2 is YFSETQ. With V trimmed by 4 bases and J by 8 bases, 13 bases remained unmatched.

The CDR3 reads CASSPGLAGVGANVLTF. Here the CDR3 DNA reads TGTGCCAGCAGCCCGGGACTAGCGGGAGTCGGGGCCAACGTCCTGACTTTC. The chain carries TRBV2 and TRBJ2-6; 14 bases fit TRBD2. The V and J ends lost 6 bases and 4 bases, in that order; junction bases with no gene match: 5. The CDR3 sequence is 17 residues long. Germline CDR1 SNHLY, CDR2 FYNNEI. Together with reference TRBV2 and TRBJ2-6, the CDR3 gives the full variable domain: EPEVTQTPSHQVTQMGQEVILRCVPISNHLYFYWYRQILGQKVEFLVSFYNNEISEKSEIFDDQFSVERPDGSNFTLKIRSTKLEDSAMYFCASSPGLAGVGANVLTFGAGSRLTVL.

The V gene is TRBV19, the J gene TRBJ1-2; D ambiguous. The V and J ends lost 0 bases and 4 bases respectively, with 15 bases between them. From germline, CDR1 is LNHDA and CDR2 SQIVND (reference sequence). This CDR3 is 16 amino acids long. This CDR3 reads CASSIERGGPIYGYTF. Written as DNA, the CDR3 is TGTGCCAGTAGTATAGAACGGGGTGGACCCATCTATGGCTACACCTTC.

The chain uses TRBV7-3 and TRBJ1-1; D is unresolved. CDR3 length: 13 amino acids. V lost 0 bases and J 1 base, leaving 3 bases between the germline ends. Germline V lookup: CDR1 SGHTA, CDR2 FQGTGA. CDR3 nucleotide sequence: TGTGCCAGCAGCTTAACCTGGAACACTGAAGCTTTCTTT. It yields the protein CASSLTWNTEAFF.

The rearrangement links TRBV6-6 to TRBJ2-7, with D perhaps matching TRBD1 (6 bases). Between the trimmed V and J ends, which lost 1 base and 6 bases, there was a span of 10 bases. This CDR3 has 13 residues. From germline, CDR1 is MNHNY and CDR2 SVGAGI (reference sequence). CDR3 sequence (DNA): TGTGCCAGCAGTTACTGGGCGACAGGCGAGCAGTACTTC. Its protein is CASSYWATGEQYF.

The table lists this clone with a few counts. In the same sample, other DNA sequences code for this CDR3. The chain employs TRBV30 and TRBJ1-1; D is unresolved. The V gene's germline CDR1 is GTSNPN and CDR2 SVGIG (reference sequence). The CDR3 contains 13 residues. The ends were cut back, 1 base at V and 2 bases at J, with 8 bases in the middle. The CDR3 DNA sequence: TGTGCCTGGAGTGAAGGGAGAAACACTGAAGCTTTCTTT. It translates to CAWSEGRNTEAFF.